Presented here are 18 T cell receptor beta chains from one specimen sequenced in a study of CD8+ T cells in alopecia areata. Sequencing used cDNA as its template, made by extracting RNA and reverse transcribing it. Here immunoSEQ multiplex PCR was the method, and the copy in TCRdb shows in-frame clones only, minus some. In the table there are roughly 110,000 clones, less than 75% of which are singletons. Documented treatment: oral pan-JAK inhibitor, 5-10 mg twice daily. Material: CD8+ T cells sorted from blood, obtained at week 24, from a patient treated with tofacitinib. These receptors were collected from a human donor with alopecia areata.

This chain joins TRBV5-8 and TRBJ1-2; perhaps TRBD1 as D (5 bases). This CDR3 spans 14 amino acids. V was shortened by 1 base and J by 4 bases, with 11 bases between the two germline ends. CDR1 and CDR2 (germline): SGHTS, YDEGEE. CDR3 DNA: TGTGCCAGCAGCTTGCGACAGAAAATCTATGGCTACACCTTC. Amino acid sequence: CASSLRQKIYGYTF.

This clone turned up a few times. This chain connects TRBV9 to TRBJ2-7; D is perhaps TRBD2 (5 bases). The CDR3 runs to 14 residues. In germline, CDR1 is SGDLS, CDR2 YYNGEE. V was pared by 2 bases and J by 5 bases, with 14 bases between. CDR3 sequence reads: CASSVEGGNDEQYF. CDR3 nucleotides: TGTGCCAGCAGCGTGGAAGGAGGCAACGACGAGCAGTACTTC. The whole variable domain, filled in from reference TRBV9 and TRBJ2-7, reads DSGVTQTPKHLITATGQRVTLRCSPRSGDLSVYWYQQSLDQGLQFLIQYYNGEERAKGNILERFSAQQFPDLHSELNLSSLELGDSALYFCASSVEGGNDEQYFGPGTRLTVT.

The gene calls are TRBV7-2 and TRBJ1-1; no clear D gene. Germline lookup yields CDR1 SGHTA and CDR2 FQGNSA. Trimming removed 2 bases at V and 4 bases at J, with 8 bases between. The CDR3 sequence is 13 residues long. CDR3 region: CASSLLSGTEAFF. The DNA of the CDR3 is TGTGCCAGCAGCTTACTGTCGGGCACTGAAGCTTTCTTT.

The genes are TRBV9 and TRBJ2-7; the D is unclear. Germline V gives CDR1 SGDLS, CDR2 YYNGEE. V gave up 0 bases and J gave up 7 bases, with 11 bases separating them. The CDR3 loop spans 13 amino acids. The CDR3: CASSVVDFGEQYF. The CDR3 coding sequence is TGTGCCAGCAGCGTAGTTGACTTCGGTGAGCAGTACTTC.

The rearrangement links TRBV4-1 to TRBJ2-7; TRBD1 agrees at 8 bases. CDR1 is MGHRA, CDR2 YSYEKL, per germline. The CDR3 spans 15 residues. Germline trimming cut 0 bases from V and 4 bases from J; bases unmatched to any gene: 5. The CDR3 region is CASSQEGQAWYEQYF. DNA for the CDR3: TGCGCCAGCAGCCAAGAGGGACAGGCCTGGTACGAGCAGTACTTC.

This sequence joins TRBV4-1 and TRBJ2-5; D unclear. The V and J ends lost 0 bases and 5 bases respectively, with 7 bases between them. The CDR3 spans 13 residues. CDR1 is MGHRA and CDR2 is YSYEKL in the germline V gene. CDR3 bases: TGCGCCAGCAGCCAAGAAAACGTGGAGACCCAGTACTTC. It specifies CASSQENVETQYF.

About this clone itself: Other DNA sequences from this sample encode an identical CDR3 as well. V usage is TRBV9 and J usage is TRBJ1-1; D possibly corresponds to TRBD1 (6 bases). Germline CDR1 reads SGDLS; CDR2 reads YYNGEE. V was pared by 3 bases and J by 10 bases, with 13 bases between. The CDR3 is 12 residues long. This chain's CDR3 is CASSGTGLGAFF. The CDR3 coding sequence is TGTGCCAGCAGCGGCACAGGGCTAGGAGCTTTCTTT.

V gene TRBV5-6 combines with J gene TRBJ2-5, with 8 bases matching TRBD2. The CDR3 loop spans 16 amino acids. J lost 5 bases, V lost 1 base, and 10 bases had no gene match. Germline V lookup: CDR1 SGHDT, CDR2 YYEEEE. The CDR3 here is CASSLPAGAAGETQYF. CDR3 bases: TGTGCCAGCAGCTTGCCAGCGGGGGCGGCCGGGGAGACCCAGTACTTC.

This chain joins TRBV5-1 and TRBJ2-7, with TRBD2 matching over 9 bases. The CDR3 is made up of 18 amino acids. Germline V CDR1 and CDR2: SGHRS, YFSETQ. V was clipped by 1 base and J by 0 bases; unmatched bases: 11. CDR3 in DNA: TGCGCCAGCAGCTTGTGGGCGGCTAGCGGGGAAAGCTCCTACGAGCAGTACTTC. It translates to CASSLWAASGESSYEQYF. The full variable domain, rest sourced from reference TRBV5-1 and TRBJ2-7, is KAGVTQTPRYLIKTRGQQVTLSCSPISGHRSVSWYQQTPGQGLQFLFEYFSETQRNKGNFPGRFSGRQFSNSRSEMNVSTLELGDSALYLCASSLWAASGESSYEQYFGPGTRLTVT.

The chain couples TRBV30 to TRBJ1-1, with D possibly TRBD1 on 6 matching bases. The CDR3 extends over 13 amino acids. V was trimmed by 0 bases and J by 5 bases, leaving 10 bases between them. The germline V gene has CDR1 GTSNPN and CDR2 SVGIG (reference sequence). This CDR3 is CAWSVTGHTEAFF. In DNA, the CDR3 is TGTGCCTGGAGTGTAACAGGGCATACTGAAGCTTTCTTT.

The genes are TRBV6-5 and TRBJ2-2; 10 nucleotides agree with TRBD1. Trimming at V came to 10 bases and at J to 6 bases, leaving 5 bases not matched to a gene. Germline-derived CDR1 and CDR2 are MNHEY and SVGAGI. The CDR3 runs to 13 residues. The CDR3 DNA follows: TGTGCCATCCGACAGGGGGCCGCCGGGGAGCTGTTTTTT. As protein: CAIRQGAAGELFF.

V and J are TRBV13 and TRBJ1-5, with TRBD1 matching 7 bases. The germline CDR1 and CDR2 sequences are PRHDT and FYEKMQ (reference sequence). After removal of 4 bases from V and 7 bases from J, the junction contained 7 bases not matched to a gene. The CDR3 contains 14 residues. DNA of the CDR3: TGTGCCAGCAGCTCACACAGGGGTGGCCAGCCCCAGCATTTT. Its protein is CASSSHRGGQPQHF.

The chain recombines TRBV6-5 with TRBJ2-5; 7 nucleotides agree with TRBD2. There are 16 residues in the CDR3. From germline, CDR1 is MNHEY and CDR2 SVGAGI. The V and J ends lost 4 bases and 3 bases, in that order; junction bases with no gene match: 11. The CDR3 region has the DNA TGTGCCAGCAGTTTCGAAGCGGGGTCGACCAAAGAGACCCAGTACTTC. It codes for CASSFEAGSTKETQYF.

This chain uses TRBV15 with TRBJ2-5; D is undetermined. Per the germline V gene, CDR1 is LNHNV and CDR2 is YYDKDF (reference sequence). Deletions cut 2 bases from V and 5 bases from J, with 12 bases between. This CDR3 comprises 14 residues. CDR3 region: CATSRPGNMETQYF. CDR3 in DNA: TGTGCCACCAGCAGACCGGGTAACATGGAGACCCAGTACTTC. Full variable domain (missing parts from reference TRBV15 and TRBJ2-5): DAMVIQNPRYQVTQFGKPVTLSCSQTLNHNVMYWYQQKSSQAPKLLFHYYDKDFNNEADTPDNFQSRRPNTSFCFLDIRSPGLGDTAMYLCATSRPGNMETQYFGPGTRLLVL.

As concerns this clone: This sample includes further DNA sequences coding for the same CDR3. CDR3 protein: CASSPQADEQFF. In DNA, the CDR3 is TGTGCCAGCAGCCCCCAAGCGGATGAGCAGTTCTTC. This chain connects TRBV27 to TRBJ2-1; a possible D gene is TRBD2 (5 bases). CDR3 length equals 12 residues. Per the germline V gene, CDR1 is MNHEY and CDR2 is SMNVEV (reference sequence). V lost 6 bases to trimming and J lost 8 bases, with 11 bases between them.

This clone was seen once. This sequence joins TRBV6-5 and TRBJ2-5; D possibly matches TRBD1 or TRBD2 (5 bases each). The CDR3 is 14 amino acids. Germline V CDR1 and CDR2: MNHEY, SVGAGI. V lost 6 bases, J lost 2 bases, and 13 bases lay in between. The CDR3 loop reads CASSPMGVQETQYF. Here the CDR3 DNA reads TGTGCCAGCAGCCCTATGGGGGTGCAAGAGACCCAGTACTTC.

The chain recombines TRBV27 with TRBJ2-7; D gene uncertain. Deletions cut 2 bases from V and 7 bases from J, with 6 bases between. The CDR3 extends over 11 amino acids. CDR1 is MNHEY, CDR2 SMNVEV, per germline (reference sequence). This chain's CDR3 is CASSLGEEQYF. The CDR3 DNA sequence: TGTGCCAGCAGTTTAGGTGAGGAGCAGTACTTC.

The chain is built from TRBV2 and TRBJ1-5; D remains unclear. Trimming pared 4 bases from V and 7 bases from J, leaving 20 bases between. There are 16 residues in the CDR3. The V gene's germline CDR1 is SNHLY and CDR2 FYNNEI. The CDR3 nucleotides read TGTGCCAGCAGTGGAACGAGACAAGGTGGATTACAGCCCCAGCATTTT. This encodes CASSGTRQGGLQPQHF.